The clone carrying this T cell receptor (beta chain) was counted many times. These data originate in a study of Graves' ophthalmopathy and Graves' hyperthyroidism. CDR1 is SNHLY and CDR2 is FYNNEI in the germline V gene. This CDR3 comprises 14 residues. Trimming took off 11 bases at V and 3 bases at J, with 17 bases between the two ends. Amplifying from RNA transcripts, the study obtained TCR beta CDR3 regions. The first round was an RT-PCR with HTBI primers, and the second round was a multiplex PCR. One entry per CDR3 protein, called by TCRdb with MiXCR from the multiplex PCR reads. The sample has some 370,000 distinct CDR3 sequences; about a sixth are singletons. Excluded: other autoimmune disease, uncontrolled infection, pregnancy or lactation. The authors diagnosed from clinical symptoms, serum thyroxine, TRAb, thyroid ultrasound and orbital computed tomography.

This chain links TRBV2 with TRBJ2-4; D might be TRBD1 (8 bases). The TCR originated in an adult woman with stable Graves' hyperthyroidism. The material sequenced was peripheral blood. CDR3 in DNA: TGTGCCGGACAGGGAGGGGTGGGCAAAAACATTCAGTACTTC. Amino acid sequence: CAGQGGVGKNIQYF.